One sample yielded the 6 T cell receptor beta chains listed below, sequenced in a study of blood T cell repertoires in COVID-19. Using immunoSEQ multiplex PCR, the repertoire was profiled, and TCRdb retains in-frame clones only, with some absent. The sample records some 250,000 clones, approximately 85% being singletons. The sample comprised PBMCs or T cells enriched from blood (not recorded which). The receptors were gathered from a woman aged 45 to 65 who had recovered from COVID-19.

This chain uses TRBV19 with TRBJ1-5; 10 nucleotides align to TRBD1. Losses at the gene ends were 6 bases for V and 0 bases for J; bases not matched to a gene: 5. Germline lookup yields CDR1 LNHDA and CDR2 SQIVND (reference sequence). The CDR3 contains 16 residues. CDR3 coding DNA: TGTGCCAGTAGCCGGACAGGGGGTAGTAGCAATCAGCCCCAGCATTTT. Its translation is CASSRTGGSSNQPQHF.

The chain recombines TRBV2 with TRBJ1-1; no firm D call. The CDR3 covers 13 residues. Germline CDR1 is SNHLY and CDR2 is FYNNEI. Trimming removed 11 bases from V and 4 bases from J, with 17 bases in between. The DNA for the CDR3 is TGTGCCGGCCTCAGTTCCCGAGGCACTGAAGCTTTCTTT. Its translation is CAGLSSRGTEAFF.

The chain carries TRBV3-1 (or the pseudogene TRBV3-2) and TRBJ1-2; D might be TRBD1 (6 bases). The CDR3 contains 13 residues. Germline V CDR1 and CDR2: LGHDT, YNNKEL (reference sequence). The V gene lost 4 bases and the J gene lost 3 bases, with 9 bases spanning the gap. The CDR3, as DNA: TGTGCCAGCAGCCTTGGACAGCACTATGGCTACACCTTC. This codes for CASSLGQHYGYTF.

This chain uses TRBV2 with TRBJ1-6; 9 bases agree with TRBD1. V gave up 6 bases and J gave up 7 bases; unmatched junction bases: 4. This CDR3 has 14 amino acids. Germline CDR1 is SNHLY and CDR2 is FYNNEI. In DNA, the CDR3 is TGTGCCAGCAGCAACACAGGGGGCAATTCACCCCTCCACTTT. Translated: CASSNTGGNSPLHF.

The chain employs TRBV19 and TRBJ2-2, with TRBD1 matching 7 bases. Germline CDR1 and CDR2: LNHDA and SQIVND (reference sequence). The CDR3 is 14 residues long. Germline trimming cut 4 bases from V and 6 bases from J; bases unmatched to any gene: 5. The CDR3 loop is CASSRTGIAGELFF. The CDR3 DNA follows: TGTGCCAGTAGTAGGACAGGTATAGCCGGGGAGCTGTTTTTT.

J is TRBJ1-3 and V is TRBV3-1 (or the pseudogene TRBV3-2); perhaps TRBD1 as D (5 bases). The V gene's germline CDR1 is LGHDT and CDR2 YNNKEL (reference sequence). V lost 4 bases and J lost 0, with 16 bases in between. This CDR3 has 17 amino acids. The CDR3 sequence: CASSPSPGGGSGNTIYF. The CDR3 DNA reads as TGTGCCAGCAGCCCCTCTCCCGGGGGAGGCTCTGGAAACACCATATATTTT.